One and the same sample provided the 31 T cell receptor beta chains below, sequenced in a study of PD-1 blockade in classical Hodgkin lymphoma (dated by TCRdb to 2018 to 2020). The time point label corresponds to: newly diagnosed, previously untreated cHL patient sample. CD4+ T cells were purified from thawed PBMCs by magnetic negative selection with a Miltenyi CD4+ T cell isolation kit. The protocol used for the library was the immunoSEQ multiplex PCR assay. The table comes from immuneACCESS by way of TCRdb, which keeps in-frame sequences with V and J called. Part of the clones is missing from these tables; in studies checked, under half for an unresolved V gene and the rest for unknown reasons. Counted in this sample were fewer than 25,000 clones; 90% of them appeared once. Around 0.38% of the sample is held by the ten biggest clonotypes. The sample consisted of CD4+ T cells from blood. The source of these receptors is a human donor with classical Hodgkin lymphoma.

The chain carries TRBV7-3 and TRBJ2-2; D remains unclear. The V gene lost 5 bases and the J gene lost 2 bases, with 6 bases spanning the gap. The germline V gene has CDR1 SGHTA and CDR2 FQGTGA. CDR3 length: 13 amino acids. CDR3 loop: CASSPINTGELFF. The CDR3, as DNA: TGTGCCAGCAGCCCAATAAACACCGGGGAGCTGTTTTTT.

The rearrangement links TRBV5-1 to TRBJ2-1; TRBD2 might be the D (7 bases). This CDR3 contains 15 residues. The V end lost 4 bases, the J end lost 7 bases, and 18 bases lay between the germline ends. The germline CDR1 and CDR2 sequences are SGHRS and YFSETQ. CDR3 sequence: CASSGRGRGTNEQFF. CDR3 in DNA: TGCGCCAGCAGCGGAAGGGGGAGGGGCACAAATGAGCAGTTCTTC.

This rearrangement joins TRBV29-1 to TRBJ1-1; TRBD1 matches 8 bases. Germline CDR1 reads SQVTM; CDR2 reads ANQGSEA. This CDR3 is built from 12 residues. After removal of 7 bases from V and 7 bases from J, the junction contained 8 bases not matched to a gene. Here the CDR3 reads CSAEDRVDEAFF. CDR3 nucleotides: TGCAGCGCAGAGGACAGGGTAGATGAAGCTTTCTTT.

This chain uses TRBV29-1 with TRBJ1-1; no reliable D call. The ends were cut back, 7 bases at V and 5 bases at J, with 17 bases in the middle. CDR1 and CDR2 (germline): SQVTM, ANQGSEA. The CDR3 spans 13 residues. The CDR3 loop reads CSATVGVGTEAFF. The CDR3 region has the DNA TGCAGCGCTACAGTCGGGGTCGGTACTGAAGCTTTCTTT.

This chain joins TRBV14 and TRBJ2-3; 9 positions agree with TRBD1. This CDR3 has 16 amino acids. Trimming removed 5 bases from V and 2 bases from J; junction bases left unmatched: 8. Germline V gives CDR1 SGHDN, CDR2 FVKESK. The DNA of the CDR3 is TGTGCCAGCAGCTTAACATGGGACAGGGTCACAGATACGCAGTATTTT. It translates to CASSLTWDRVTDTQYF.

This chain uses TRBV11-2 with TRBJ2-3; 9 nucleotides align to TRBD2. Trimming took 4 bases from V and 7 from J; bases not matched to a gene: 12. This CDR3 is 16 amino acids long. CDR1 SGHAT and CDR2 FQNNGV come from the germline V gene. CDR3 protein: CASSSGTSPIVHTQYF. Here the CDR3 DNA reads TGTGCCAGCAGCTCCGGGACTAGCCCAATTGTGCATACGCAGTATTTT.

This chain joins TRBV5-1 and TRBJ2-2; D is ambiguous. Looked up from germline, CDR1 is SGHRS and CDR2 is YFSETQ. The CDR3 runs to 16 residues. V shed 0 bases and J shed 1 base, with 10 bases lying between them. CDR3 sequence reads: CASSLDSGLNTGELFF. CDR3 bases: TGCGCCAGCAGCTTGGACTCGGGTCTGAACACCGGGGAGCTGTTTTTT.

This chain uses TRBV4-1 with TRBJ2-5; 10 bases are shared with TRBD1. Germline CDR1 and CDR2: MGHRA and YSYEKL. Losses at the gene ends were 5 bases for V and 5 bases for J; bases not matched to a gene: 8. CDR3 length: 15 residues. The CDR3, as DNA: TGCGCCAGCAGCTGGGGACAGGGGAGAGGTGAGACCCAGTACTTC. Protein sequence: CASSWGQGRGETQYF.

V is TRBV6-6 and J is TRBJ1-6; weak D call: TRBD1 (6 bases). The CDR3 sequence is 13 residues long. Germline V CDR1 and CDR2: MNHNY, SVGAGI (reference sequence). Trimming removed 6 bases from V and 10 bases from J, with 13 bases in between. CDR3 bases: TGTGCCAGCAGCAAGGACAGTGGGTCACCCCTCCACTTT. Its protein product is CASSKDSGSPLHF.

This chain uses TRBV5-1 with TRBJ2-3; a possible D gene is TRBD2 (7 bases). CDR3 length equals 16 residues. Deletions cut 3 bases from V and 0 bases from J, with 14 bases between. CDR1 SGHRS and CDR2 YFSETQ come from the germline V gene. CDR3 in DNA: TGCGCCAGCAGCTATTTAGGGGGGGTTAGCACAGATACGCAGTATTTT. Protein sequence: CASSYLGGVSTDTQYF.

The chain employs TRBV7-2 and TRBJ1-1, with D tentatively TRBD1 (5 bases). This CDR3 region has 15 residues. Germline V gene sequence: CDR1 SGHTA, CDR2 FQGNSA. V lost 6 bases and J lost 0, with 14 bases in between. CDR3 DNA: TGTGCCAGCAGAGAGTCAGGGACGTTGAACACTGAAGCTTTCTTT. Its translation: CASRESGTLNTEAFF.

The V gene is TRBV9, the J gene TRBJ2-1, with 11 nucleotides matching TRBD2. J lost 9 bases, V lost 3 bases, and 8 bases had no gene match. The CDR3 is 15 residues long. The germline V gene encodes CDR1 SGDLS and CDR2 YYNGEE. The DNA of the CDR3 is TGTGCCAGCAGCGCTAGCGGGGGGACAGTCGGTGAGCAGTTCTTC. It encodes CASSASGGTVGEQFF. The full variable domain, with the rest looked up from reference TRBV9 and TRBJ2-1, is DSGVTQTPKHLITATGQRVTLRCSPRSGDLSVYWYQQSLDQGLQFLIQYYNGEERAKGNILERFSAQQFPDLHSELNLSSLELGDSALYFCASSASGGTVGEQFFGPGTRLTVL.

This clone was counted a single time. This chain joins TRBV27 and TRBJ2-5; 13 bases align to TRBD2. The ends lost 3 bases at V and 13 bases at J; junction bases unmatched: 8. Germline values: CDR1 MNHEY, CDR2 SMNVEV (reference sequence). The CDR3 covers 14 residues. The CDR3 region has the DNA TGTGCCAGCAGTTTGCTGCGGACTAGCGGGAGTAGGTACTTC. Its protein is CASSLLRTSGSRYF.

This clone was detected once. The chain carries TRBV9 and TRBJ2-3, with D possibly TRBD2 on 7 matching bases. Germline V gives CDR1 SGDLS, CDR2 YYNGEE. Trimming cost V 3 bases and J 4 bases, with 15 bases left between them. CDR3 length equals 15 residues. The CDR3 loop reads CASSGGGTYADTQYF. The CDR3 DNA follows: TGTGCCAGCAGCGGGGGGGGCACCTATGCAGATACGCAGTATTTT.

The chain has TRBV4-2 and TRBJ2-4; D possibly corresponds to TRBD1 (5 bases). The CDR3 contains 15 residues. The germline CDR1 and CDR2 sequences are LGHNA and YNFKEQ. Trimming pared 0 bases from V and 9 bases from J, leaving 15 bases between. CDR3 coding DNA: TGTGCCAGCAGCCAAGATCCCCAAGGGGTCGGCATTCAGTACTTC. Translation gives CASSQDPQGVGIQYF.

The CDR3 bases are TGTGCCAGCAGCCCGAATCCTCGAAGCTCCTATAATTCACCCCTCCACTTT. This codes for CASSPNPRSSYNSPLHF. The rearrangement uses TRBV7-6 and TRBJ1-6, with D unclear. CDR1 is SGHVS, CDR2 FNYEAQ, per germline. The CDR3 has 17 amino acids. Trimming pared 5 bases from V and 0 bases from J, leaving 14 bases between.

The CDR3 region has the DNA TGTGCCTGGAGTCGGATAGGGGGCAGTGAGACCCAGTACTTC. This gives the protein CAWSRIGGSETQYF. The chain links TRBV30 to TRBJ2-5, with TRBD1 matching over 7 bases. The length of the CDR3 is 14 residues. Germline-derived CDR1 and CDR2 are GTSNPN and SVGIG (reference sequence). V lost 2 bases to trimming and J lost 5 bases; unmatched junction nucleotides: 8.

The chain uses TRBV5-1 and TRBJ2-1; 8 nucleotides agree with TRBD2. After removal of 0 bases from V and 0 bases from J, the junction contained 2 bases not matched to a gene. Germline CDR1 reads SGHRS; CDR2 reads YFSETQ. The CDR3 totals 16 residues. The CDR3 protein is CASSLASGSSYNEQFF. Here the CDR3 DNA reads TGCGCCAGCAGCTTGGCCAGCGGGAGCTCCTACAATGAGCAGTTCTTC. Full variable domain (remainder filled in from reference TRBV5-1 and TRBJ2-1): KAGVTQTPRYLIKTRGQQVTLSCSPISGHRSVSWYQQTPGQGLQFLFEYFSETQRNKGNFPGRFSGRQFSNSRSEMNVSTLELGDSALYLCASSLASGSSYNEQFFGPGTRLTVL.

CDR3 amino acids: CATAPLPAISGANVLTF. CDR3 nucleotides: TGTGCCACCGCTCCTCTTCCCGCTATCTCTGGGGCCAACGTCCTGACTTTC. This rearrangement joins TRBV27 to TRBJ2-6; D call uncertain. The CDR3 consists of 17 residues. Germline lookup yields CDR1 MNHEY and CDR2 SMNVEV (reference sequence). Deletions cut 10 bases from V and 0 bases from J, with 19 bases between.

This clone was counted a single time. The chain uses TRBV2 and TRBJ2-5, with D perhaps TRBD2 (5 bases). The J call is uncertain, as TRBJ2-7 better fits the DNA end. The CDR3 contains 15 residues. Germline assignment: CDR1 SNHLY and CDR2 FYNNEI. The CDR3 loop is CASSSSPGSLYEQYF. In DNA, the CDR3 is TGTGCCAGCAGCTCATCCCCGGGGTCGCTTTACGAGCAGTACTTC.

The V gene is TRBV30, the J gene TRBJ1-3; D is uncertain. Germline assignment: CDR1 GTSNPN and CDR2 SVGIG (reference sequence). The V end was cut by 0 bases, the J end by 5 bases, with 8 bases between. This CDR3 has 13 amino acids. CDR3 sequence: CAWSVNSRNTIYF. The CDR3 DNA follows: TGTGCCTGGAGTGTAAACAGCAGAAACACCATATATTTT. Supplemented by reference TRBV30 and TRBJ1-3, the full variable domain reads SQTIHQWPATLVQPVGSPLSLECTVEGTSNPNLYWYRQAAGRGLQLLFYSVGIGQISSEVPQNLSASRPQDRQFILSSKKLLLSDSGFYLCAWSVNSRNTIYFGEGSWLTVV.

J is TRBJ1-5 and V is TRBV19; D gene unclear. This CDR3 is built from 16 residues. The V end was cut by 5 bases, the J end by 3 bases, with 17 bases between. Germline CDR1 reads LNHDA; CDR2 reads SQIVND (reference sequence). The CDR3 region has the DNA TGTGCCAGTAGTCCCCACGGGCAGATCCTCAATCAGCCCCAGCATTTT. It translates to CASSPHGQILNQPQHF.

The CDR3 here is CASSTDRASYNEQFF. The CDR3 DNA reads as TGCGCCAGCAGCACGGACAGGGCGTCATACAATGAGCAGTTCTTC. The chain is built from TRBV5-1 and TRBJ2-1; 8 bases line up with TRBD1. Germline values: CDR1 SGHRS, CDR2 YFSETQ. With 4 bases clipped from V and 4 bases from J, the junction kept 7 bases outside the gene matches. This CDR3 comprises 15 residues.

As to this clone: An end of the junction differs from the germline gene, which may be a read error. This same CDR3 is encoded by further DNA sequences in the sample. This sequence joins TRBV6-1 and TRBJ2-6; no firm D call. Per germline, CDR1 MNHNS and CDR2 SASEGT. CDR3 size: 15 residues. The CDR3 here is CASSVQVSGANVLTF. In DNA form, the CDR3 reads TGTGCCAGTAGTGTTCAGGTCTCTGGGGCCAACGTCCTGACTTTC.

The chain carries TRBV11-2 and TRBJ1-1; D remains ambiguous. Germline assignment: CDR1 SGHAT and CDR2 FQNNGV. This CDR3 has 12 residues. Trimming pared 5 bases from V and 4 bases from J, leaving 8 bases between. This CDR3 is CASSQTFTEAFF. Here the CDR3 DNA reads TGTGCCAGCAGCCAAACCTTCACTGAAGCTTTCTTT.

V and J are TRBV9 and TRBJ2-2; the D gene is possibly TRBD1 (5 bases). There are 15 residues in the CDR3. Trimming left V 0 bases short and J 3 bases short, with 9 bases between. Germline V CDR1 and CDR2: SGDLS, YYNGEE. This CDR3 reads CASSVGGQYTGELFF. Written as DNA, the CDR3 is TGTGCCAGCAGCGTAGGGGGCCAGTACACCGGGGAGCTGTTTTTT.

The chain combines TRBV11-3 with TRBJ1-3, with D uncertain. The CDR3 is made up of 15 amino acids. V was shortened by 1 base and J by 1 base, with 8 bases between the two germline ends. The germline gives CDR1 SGHNT, CDR2 YENEEA. The chain's CDR3 is CASSLGRSSGNTIYF. CDR3 nucleotides: TGTGCCAGCAGCTTAGGTCGAAGTTCTGGAAACACCATATATTTT.

V gene TRBV9 combines with J gene TRBJ2-1; TRBD2 matches 7 bases. Germline V gene lookup returns CDR1 SGDLS and CDR2 YYNGEE. This CDR3 has 15 amino acids. Trimming removed 2 bases from V and 3 bases from J; junction bases left unmatched: 5. The chain's CDR3 is CASSVRGGDYNEQFF. The DNA of the CDR3 is TGTGCCAGCAGCGTCCGCGGGGGTGACTACAATGAGCAGTTCTTC.

V usage is TRBV6-5 and J usage is TRBJ1-6; D remains ambiguous. The germline V gene has CDR1 MNHEY and CDR2 SVGAGI. The ends were cut back, 5 bases at V and 14 bases at J, with 13 bases in the middle. The CDR3 loop spans 12 amino acids. CDR3 residues: CASSEDRSSLHF. For the CDR3, the DNA is TGTGCCAGCAGTGAAGACCGTTCGTCCCTCCACTTT.

The CDR3 spells CASSFNNEQFF. CDR3 bases: TGTGCCAGCAGCTTTAACAATGAGCAGTTCTTC. The chain recombines TRBV5-4 with TRBJ2-1; D ambiguous. CDR1 is SGHNT and CDR2 is YYREEE in the germline V gene (reference sequence). This CDR3 is built from 11 residues. Trimming shortened V by 2 bases and J by 5 bases, and 2 bases separated the two germline ends.

The chain has TRBV18 and TRBJ2-5, with 11 bases identical to TRBD1. V dropped 5 bases and J dropped 3; count of bases not matched to a gene: 5. The germline V gene has CDR1 KGHSH and CDR2 LQKENI. The CDR3 extends over 15 amino acids. CDR3 sequence (DNA): TGTGCCAGCTCATCTCGGACAGGGGGCGAAGAGACCCAGTACTTC. It codes for CASSSRTGGEETQYF.